This TCR beta chain comes out of a study of T-cell reconstitution after alpha-beta-depleted transplantation in children. Preparation of the TCRbeta library involved a method that used unique molecular identifiers. TCRdb analysed the PCR reads with MiXCR anew, one entry per CDR3 protein. The sample comprises about 270,000 distinct CDR3 sequences, about 10% of which are singletons, and about 9.4% rests with the top ten. V trimming: 5 bases; J trimming: 4 bases; junction bases outside the gene matches: 5. The CDR3 runs 14 residues. Germline assignment: CDR1 DFQATT and CDR2 SNEGSKA (reference sequence). This clonotype has more than one count but fewer than ten.

The source is a human donor who donated a stem cell graft to a child with SCID. The chain links TRBV20-1 to TRBJ2-2; 9 bases line up with TRBD1. Here the sequenced sample was PBMCs from the stem cell graft donor, taken from the stem cell graft. DNA of the CDR3: TGCAGTGCTTGGGACAGGGCTTCCACCGGGGAGCTGTTTTTT. It translates to CSAWDRASTGELFF.